Detailed here is one T cell receptor beta chain. Its specificity is not known. These data originate in a study of cytomegalovirus exposure and HLA in healthy donors. V was pared by 7 bases and J by 4 bases, with 5 bases of the junction left unmatched. Germline V gives CDR1 MDHEN, CDR2 SYDVKM. CDR3 length: 16 residues. Findings of the study overall: One variant, a missense change in DCLRE1C, was linked in a later analysis to TCR beta V- and J-gene trimming. Cytomegalovirus association was assigned to approximately 160 TCR beta chains. The authors later found most CMV-associated TCR beta chains appeared HLA-restricted.

All the people who gave samples were healthy bone marrow donors. Primers: 60 Vbeta forward and 13 Jbeta reverse. The data were produced by immunoSEQ multiplex PCR, yet TCRdb's version contains in-frame clones alone and is incomplete. The sample records more than 100,000 clones, 15% to 17% being singletons. This TCR came from a woman under 30 in good health and CMV-seronegative. The chain joins TRBV28 to TRBJ2-2, with TRBD2 identical over 14 bases. The sequenced material came from PBMCs. This CDR3 is CASTEGLAGVTGELFF. In DNA, the CDR3 is TGTGCCAGCACCGAGGGACTAGCGGGGGTCACCGGGGAGCTGTTTTTT. The full variable domain, in which reference TRBV28 and TRBJ2-2 provide the parts outside the CDR3, is DVKVTQSSRYLVKRTGEKVFLECVQDMDHENMFWYRQDPGLGLRLIYFSYDVKMKEKGDIPEGYSVSREKKERFSLILESASTNQTSMYLCASTEGLAGVTGELFFGEGSRLTVL.